Listed below are T cell receptor beta chains from one sample, sequenced in a study of cytomegalovirus exposure and HLA in healthy donors. Sequenced by immunoSEQ multiplex PCR; TCRdb stores in-frame clones only, minus some. The sample carries 150,000 to 160,000 clones, around 88% recorded once. Sequenced sample: PBMCs. These receptors were collected from a man aged 18 to 29 in good health and CMV-seropositive. Both conserved end residues are part of each CDR3. The D gene is left open where the match is weak. Where a row states a size, it is once, few, many or the class of an expanded clone; other rows omit it.

NA,TRBV5-1,TRBD2,TRBJ2-3,CASSLDGQAGGIPDTQYF,TGCGCCAGCAGCTTGGACGGGCAAGCGGGGGGGATTCCAGATACGCAGTATTTT
NA,TRBV11-3,TRBD2,TRBJ2-1,CASSRGLAGGPYNEQFF,TGTGCCAGCAGCCGCGGACTAGCGGGAGGGCCATACAATGAGCAGTTCTTC
NA,TRBV27,TRBD1,TRBJ1-6,CASSNYRGLYNSPLHF,TGTGCCAGCAGTAACTACAGGGGGCTCTATAATTCACCCCTCCACTTT
NA,TRBV30,NA,TRBJ2-3,CAWSGQNLGGDTDTQYF,TGTGCCTGGAGTGGACAGAACCTTGGAGGGGACACAGATACGCAGTATTTT
NA,TRBV11-2,TRBD1,TRBJ1-1,CASSSNRGGTEAFF,TGTGCCAGCAGCTCGAACAGGGGTGGGACTGAAGCTTTCTTT
once,TRBV10-2,TRBD2,TRBJ2-4,CASLAVAGGKNIQYF,TGCGCCAGCCTTGCCGTAGCGGGAGGGAAAAACATTCAGTACTTC
NA,TRBV5-1,TRBD2,TRBJ2-1,CASSLRLGSGIVNEQFF,TGCGCCAGCAGCTTGAGGTTAGGGAGCGGGATCGTGAATGAGCAGTTCTTC
NA,TRBV7-9,TRBD1,TRBJ1-1,CASSLAGTGEVGSTEAFF,TGTGCCAGCAGCTTAGCAGGGACAGGGGAGGTCGGAAGCACTGAAGCTTTCTTT
NA,TRBV7-6,TRBD2,TRBJ2-3,CASSPGTSGRGADTQYF,TGTGCCAGCAGCCCCGGGACTAGCGGGAGGGGTGCAGATACGCAGTATTTT
few,TRBV10-1,TRBD2,TRBJ2-1,CASSRWGGSRVF,TGCGCCAGCAGTCGCTGGGGGGGGTCAAGGGTCTTC
NA,TRBV27,TRBD1,TRBJ1-6,CASSGQGVSPLHF,TGTGCCAGCTCCGGACAGGGCGTTTCACCCCTCCACTTT
once,TRBV4-3,TRBD2,TRBJ2-7,CASSRGGGPHEQYF,TGCGCCAGCAGCCGGGGGGGAGGGCCGCACGAGCAGTACTTC
NA,TRBV6-7,TRBD1,TRBJ1-5,CASSYHGQEDQPQHF,TGTGCCAGCAGTTACCACGGACAGGAGGATCAGCCCCAGCATTTT
NA,TRBV4-1,TRBD2,TRBJ2-3,CASSQEGGGSTDTQYF,TGCGCCAGCAGCCAAGAAGGCGGGGGGAGCACAGATACGCAGTATTTT
NA,TRBV7-2,TRBD1,TRBJ2-2,CASSAHRGRRGAGELFF,TGTGCCAGCAGCGCACACAGGGGGCGGCGCGGAGCCGGGGAGCTGTTTTTT
NA,TRBV6-1,TRBD1,TRBJ2-7,CASNGQGKSRNEQYF,TGTGCCAGCAACGGACAGGGCAAGTCGAGAAACGAGCAGTACTTC
NA,TRBV7-2,TRBD2,TRBJ2-5,CASSPHTGTSRETQYF,TGTGCCAGCAGCCCCCACACCGGGACTAGTAGAGAGACCCAGTACTTC
NA,TRBV7-2,NA,TRBJ1-2,CASSLNYAGKSVGGYTF,TGTGCCAGCAGCTTAAACTACGCAGGGAAATCTGTGGGTGGCTACACCTTC
NA,TRBV4-1,NA,TRBJ1-3,CASSQEISTSGNTIYF,TGCGCCAGCAGCCAAGAAATTAGCACCTCTGGAAACACCATATATTTT
NA,TRBV29-1,TRBD1,TRBJ1-1,CSVRDRPNTEAFF,TGCAGCGTTAGGGACAGACCGAACACTGAAGCTTTCTTT
NA,TRBV6-5,NA,TRBJ1-6,CASSSPQGYNSPLHF,TGTGCCAGCAGTTCCCCACAGGGCTATAATTCACCCCTCCACTTT
NA,TRBV19,TRBD2,TRBJ2-1,CASSASGGPYNEQFF,TGTGCCAGTAGTGCTAGCGGGGGGCCCTACAATGAGCAGTTCTTC
NA,TRBV5-1,TRBD2,TRBJ2-7,CASSATSASYEQYF,TGCGCCAGCAGCGCCACTAGCGCATCCTACGAGCAGTACTTC
NA,TRBV27,NA,TRBJ2-3,CASSPRTPLVPDTQYF,TGTGCCAGCAGTCCTCGGACACCCCTGGTCCCAGATACGCAGTATTTT
NA,TRBV9,TRBD1,TRBJ2-5,CASSVLDRGPGGIQETQYF,TGTGCCAGCAGCGTATTGGACAGGGGGCCCGGAGGGATCCAAGAGACCCAGTACTTC
NA,TRBV10-3,TRBD1,TRBJ2-7,CAIRGTGSSYEQYF,TGTGCCATCAGGGGGACAGGGAGCTCCTACGAGCAGTACTTC
NA,TRBV6-1,NA,TRBJ1-1,CASSAPGAGADTEAFF,TGTGCCAGCAGTGCCCCCGGGGCAGGGGCGGACACTGAAGCTTTCTTT
NA,TRBV7-6,NA,TRBJ2-7,CASSSSDEQYF,TGTGCCAGCAGCTCCTCGGACGAGCAGTACTTC
NA,TRBV9,NA,TRBJ2-3,CASSLAGDTQYF,TGTGCCAGCAGCCTGGCGGGTGATACGCAGTATTTT
few,TRBV5-1,TRBD1,TRBJ2-7,CASSWGTGARGEQYF,TGCGCCAGCAGCTGGGGGACAGGGGCGCGGGGCGAGCAGTACTTC
NA,TRBV7-2,TRBD2,TRBJ2-5,CASCWASGSETQYF,TGTGCCAGCTGCTGGGCTAGCGGGAGTGAGACCCAGTACTTC
NA,TRBV6-1,NA,TRBJ2-7,CASTGGNSYEQYF,TGTGCCAGCACCGGGGGAAACTCCTACGAGCAGTACTTC
NA,TRBV4-1,NA,TRBJ1-2,CASSIRYYRKTYGYTF,TGCGCCAGCAGCATTAGATACTACCGAAAGACCTATGGCTACACCTTC
NA,TRBV11-1,NA,TRBJ2-3,CASSFPARAKDTQYF,TGTGCCAGCAGCTTCCCCGCTAGAGCTAAAGATACGCAGTATTTT
few,TRBV13,NA,TRBJ1-1,CASSLGDKQHLNTEAFF,TGTGCCAGCAGCTTAGGGGACAAGCAGCACCTGAACACTGAAGCTTTCTTT
NA,TRBV7-2,NA,TRBJ1-2,CASSPAGLRGYTF,TGTGCCAGCAGCCCGGCGGGTCTACGTGGCTACACCTTC
few,TRBV2,NA,TRBJ2-7,CASSPDRSSYEQYF,TGTGCCAGCAGTCCGGACAGAAGCTCCTACGAGCAGTACTTC
NA,TRBV10-3,TRBD2,TRBJ2-5,CAISDPRIAGPQETQYF,TGTGCCATCAGTGACCCGAGGATAGCGGGACCCCAAGAGACCCAGTACTTC
NA,TRBV7-8,TRBD2,TRBJ2-1,CASSFLAGNSYNEQFF,TGTGCCAGCAGCTTTCTAGCGGGAAACTCCTACAATGAGCAGTTCTTC
NA,TRBV7-9,NA,TRBJ2-3,CASTMPGRVPDTQYF,TGTGCCAGCACAATGCCTGGCAGGGTCCCAGATACGCAGTATTTT
NA,TRBV6-5,TRBD1,TRBJ1-3,CASSSHRGTGNTIYF,TGTGCCAGCAGTTCACACAGGGGAACTGGAAACACCATATATTTT
NA,TRBV2,NA,TRBJ1-5,CASREMTGNQPQHF,TGTGCCAGCAGAGAGATGACGGGGAATCAGCCCCAGCATTTT
NA,TRBV5-4,TRBD1,TRBJ2-6,CASSRGQGVSSGANVLTF,TGTGCCAGCAGTCGGGGACAGGGGGTGTCCTCTGGGGCCAACGTCCTGACTTTC
NA,TRBV11-2,NA,TRBJ2-5,CASSLSPGQSGETQYF,TGTGCCAGCAGCTTATCACCCGGTCAAAGCGGGGAGACCCAGTACTTC
NA,TRBV30,NA,TRBJ1-2,CAWRIRFYGYTF,TGTGCCTGGAGGATCAGGTTTTATGGCTACACCTTC
NA,TRBV5-1,TRBD1,TRBJ2-4,CASSPLQGAAKNIQYF,TGCGCCAGCAGCCCTCTCCAGGGGGCGGCCAAAAACATTCAGTACTTC
NA,TRBV10-2,TRBD1,TRBJ2-1,CASGRTGLSEFF,TGCGCCAGCGGCAGGACAGGGTTATCGGAGTTCTTC
NA,TRBV14,NA,TRBJ1-2,CASSPGDWGLGFYGYTF,TGTGCCAGCAGTCCAGGGGATTGGGGCCTTGGGTTTTATGGCTACACCTTC
NA,TRBV25-1,TRBD1,TRBJ2-7,CASTQGSGTGAHEQYF,TGTGCCAGCACCCAAGGGTCGGGGACAGGGGCCCACGAGCAGTACTTC
NA,TRBV7-6,NA,TRBJ2-7,CASSFGQSYEQYF,TGTGCCAGCAGCTTCGGACAGAGCTACGAGCAGTACTTC
NA,TRBV7-2,TRBD1,TRBJ1-3,CASSPGTGGNTIYF,TGTGCCAGCAGCCCAGGGACAGGTGGAAACACCATATATTTT
once,TRBV2,TRBD2,TRBJ2-4,CASNLAGEGIQYF,TGTGCCAGCAACCTAGCGGGGGAGGGGATTCAGTACTTC
NA,TRBV4-1,NA,TRBJ2-1,CASSQDGSRAVSSYNEQFF,TGCGCCAGCAGCCAAGACGGGAGTAGAGCGGTTAGCTCCTACAATGAGCAGTTCTTC
NA,TRBV9,NA,TRBJ2-3,CASTLGLPPTDTQYF,TGTGCCAGCACGCTAGGATTACCCCCCACAGATACGCAGTATTTT
NA,TRBV6-1,NA,TRBJ2-7,CASEGVFSYEQYF,TGTGCCAGTGAGGGGGTATTCTCCTACGAGCAGTACTTC